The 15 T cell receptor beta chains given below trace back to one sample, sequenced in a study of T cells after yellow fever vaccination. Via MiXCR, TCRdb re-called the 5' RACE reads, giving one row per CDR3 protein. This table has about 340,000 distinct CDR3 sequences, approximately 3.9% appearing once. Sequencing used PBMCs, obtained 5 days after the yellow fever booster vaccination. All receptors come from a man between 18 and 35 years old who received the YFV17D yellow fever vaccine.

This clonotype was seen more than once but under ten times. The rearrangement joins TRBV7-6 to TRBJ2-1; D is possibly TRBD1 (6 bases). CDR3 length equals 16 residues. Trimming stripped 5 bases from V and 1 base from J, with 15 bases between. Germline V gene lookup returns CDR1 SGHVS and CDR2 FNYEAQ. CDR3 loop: CASSPRTRGSYNEQFF. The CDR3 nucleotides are TGTGCCAGCAGCCCTCGCACGAGGGGGTCCTACAATGAGCAGTTCTTC.

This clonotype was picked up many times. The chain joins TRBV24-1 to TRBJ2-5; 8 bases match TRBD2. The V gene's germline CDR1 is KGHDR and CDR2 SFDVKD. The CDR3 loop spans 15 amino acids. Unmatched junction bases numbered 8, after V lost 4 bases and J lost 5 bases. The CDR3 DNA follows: TGTGCCACCAGTGACGGACTAGCCGCCATGGAGACCCAGTACTTC. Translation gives CATSDGLAAMETQYF.

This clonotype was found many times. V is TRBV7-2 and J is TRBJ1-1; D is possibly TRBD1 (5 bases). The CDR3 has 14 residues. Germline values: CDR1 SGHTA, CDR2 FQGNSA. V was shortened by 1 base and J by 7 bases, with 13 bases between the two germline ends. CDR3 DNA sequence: TGTGCCAGCAGCTTAGTTCCGGGGGGAGGTGAAGCTTTCTTT. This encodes CASSLVPGGGEAFF.

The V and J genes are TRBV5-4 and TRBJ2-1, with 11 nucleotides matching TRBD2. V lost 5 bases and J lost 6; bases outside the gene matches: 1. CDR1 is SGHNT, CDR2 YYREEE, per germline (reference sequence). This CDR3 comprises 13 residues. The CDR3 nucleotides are TGTGCCAGCAGTAGCGGGGGGGCCAATGAGCAGTTCTTC. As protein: CASSSGGANEQFF.

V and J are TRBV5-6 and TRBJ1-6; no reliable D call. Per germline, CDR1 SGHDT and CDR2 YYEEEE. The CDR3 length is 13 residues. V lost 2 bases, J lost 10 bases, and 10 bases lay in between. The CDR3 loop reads CASSLQEASPLHF. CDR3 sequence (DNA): TGTGCCAGCAGCTTACAAGAAGCCTCACCCCTCCACTTT.

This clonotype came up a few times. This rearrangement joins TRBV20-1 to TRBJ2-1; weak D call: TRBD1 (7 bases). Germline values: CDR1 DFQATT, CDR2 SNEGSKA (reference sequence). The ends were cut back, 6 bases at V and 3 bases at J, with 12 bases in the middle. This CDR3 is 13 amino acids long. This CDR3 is CSAGGGVYNEQFF. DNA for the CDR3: TGCAGTGCCGGAGGGGGCGTCTACAATGAGCAGTTCTTC.

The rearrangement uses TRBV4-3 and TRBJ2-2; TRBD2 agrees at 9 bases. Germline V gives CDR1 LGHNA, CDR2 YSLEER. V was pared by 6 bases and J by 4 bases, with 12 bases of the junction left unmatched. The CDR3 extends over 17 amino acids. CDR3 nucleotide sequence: TGCGCCAGCAGTCGAACCGTTAGCGGGGGTGGCACCGGGGAGCTGTTTTTT. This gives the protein CASSRTVSGGGTGELFF.

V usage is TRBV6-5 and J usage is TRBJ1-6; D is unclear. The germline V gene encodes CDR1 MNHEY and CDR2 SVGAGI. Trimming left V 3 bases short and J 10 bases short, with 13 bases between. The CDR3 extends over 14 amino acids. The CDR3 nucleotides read TGTGCCAGCAGTTATTCGGAGAGTCGATCACCCCTCCACTTT. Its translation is CASSYSESRSPLHF.

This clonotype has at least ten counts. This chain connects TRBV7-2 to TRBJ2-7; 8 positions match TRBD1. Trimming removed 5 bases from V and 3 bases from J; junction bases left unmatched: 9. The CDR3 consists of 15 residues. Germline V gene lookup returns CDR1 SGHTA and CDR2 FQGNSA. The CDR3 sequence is CASSEEAGGRYEQYV. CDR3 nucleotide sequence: TGTGCCAGCAGCGAGGAGGCAGGGGGCCGCTACGAGCAGTACGTC.

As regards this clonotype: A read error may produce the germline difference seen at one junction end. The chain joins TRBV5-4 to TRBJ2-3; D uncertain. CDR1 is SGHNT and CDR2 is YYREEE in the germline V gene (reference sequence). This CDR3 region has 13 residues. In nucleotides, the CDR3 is TGTGCCAGCAGCTCCCAACATGGCGACCGTTGGAATTTT. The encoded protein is CASSSQHGDRWNF.

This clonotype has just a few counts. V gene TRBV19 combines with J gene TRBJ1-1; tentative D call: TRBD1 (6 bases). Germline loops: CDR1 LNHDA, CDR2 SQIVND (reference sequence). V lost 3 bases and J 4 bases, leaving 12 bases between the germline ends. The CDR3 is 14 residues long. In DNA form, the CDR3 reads TGTGCCAGTAGTATCCGGGGGCGAGGCACTGAAGCTTTCTTT. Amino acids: CASSIRGRGTEAFF.

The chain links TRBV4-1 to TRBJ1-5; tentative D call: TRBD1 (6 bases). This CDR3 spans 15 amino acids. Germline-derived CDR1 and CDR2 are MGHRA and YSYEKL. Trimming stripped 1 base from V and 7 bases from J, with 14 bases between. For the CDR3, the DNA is TGCGCCAGCAGCCAAGTGCAAGGGGGTGGACAGCCCCAGCATTTT. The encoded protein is CASSQVQGGGQPQHF.

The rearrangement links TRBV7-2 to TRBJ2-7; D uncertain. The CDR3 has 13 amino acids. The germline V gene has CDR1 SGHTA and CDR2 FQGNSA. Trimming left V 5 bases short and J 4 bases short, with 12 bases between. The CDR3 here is CASSPAPTYEQYV. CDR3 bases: TGTGCCAGCAGCCCTGCACCCACTTACGAGCAGTACGTC.

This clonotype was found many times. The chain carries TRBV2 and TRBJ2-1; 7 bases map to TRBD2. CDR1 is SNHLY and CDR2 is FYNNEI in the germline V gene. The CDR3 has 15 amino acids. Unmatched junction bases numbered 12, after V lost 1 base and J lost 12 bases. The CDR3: CASSEGLAASEGQFF. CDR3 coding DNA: TGTGCCAGCAGTGAAGGTCTAGCGGCCTCGGAGGGGCAGTTCTTC. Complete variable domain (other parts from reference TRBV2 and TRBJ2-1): EPEVTQTPSHQVTQMGQEVILRCVPISNHLYFYWYRQILGQKVEFLVSFYNNEISEKSEIFDDQFSVERPDGSNFTLKIRSTKLEDSAMYFCASSEGLAASEGQFFGPGTRLTVL.

The CDR3 region is CASSSGQGGLGTDTQYF. The CDR3 DNA follows: TGCGCCAGCAGCTCCGGACAGGGGGGTCTCGGCACAGATACGCAGTATTTT. The V gene is TRBV5-1, the J gene TRBJ2-3; the match to TRBD1 covers 10 bases. V trimming: 3 bases; J trimming: 1 base; junction bases outside the gene matches: 8. Germline V lookup: CDR1 SGHRS, CDR2 YFSETQ. This CDR3 is 17 amino acids long. Filled out from reference TRBV5-1 and TRBJ2-3, the complete variable domain reads KAGVTQTPRYLIKTRGQQVTLSCSPISGHRSVSWYQQTPGQGLQFLFEYFSETQRNKGNFPGRFSGRQFSNSRSEMNVSTLELGDSALYLCASSSGQGGLGTDTQYFGPGTRLTVL.